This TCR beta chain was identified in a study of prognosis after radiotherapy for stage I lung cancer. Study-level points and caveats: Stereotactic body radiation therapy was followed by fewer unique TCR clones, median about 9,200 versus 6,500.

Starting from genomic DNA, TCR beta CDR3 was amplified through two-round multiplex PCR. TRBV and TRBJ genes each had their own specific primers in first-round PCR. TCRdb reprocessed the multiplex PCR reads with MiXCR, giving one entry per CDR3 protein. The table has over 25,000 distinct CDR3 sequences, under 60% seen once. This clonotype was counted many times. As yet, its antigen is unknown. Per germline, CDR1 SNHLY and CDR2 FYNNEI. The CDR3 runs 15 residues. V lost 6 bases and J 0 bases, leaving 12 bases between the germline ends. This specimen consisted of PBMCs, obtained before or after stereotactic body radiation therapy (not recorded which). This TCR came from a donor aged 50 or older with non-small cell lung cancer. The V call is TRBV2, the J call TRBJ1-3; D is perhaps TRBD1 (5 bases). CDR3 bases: TGTGCCAGCAGCCGGGACGGAAACTCTGGAAACACCATATATTTT. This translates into CASSRDGNSGNTIYF.